This T cell receptor beta chain was obtained from a study of blood T cell repertoires in COVID-19. Across the whole study: Acute-phase and convalescent COVID-19 samples originated in the United States, Italy and Spain. In each case, the material was cDNA or gDNA derived from T cells, B-cell-depleted T cells, or PBMCs.

In the study's own analysis: Estimated nucleated cell counts came from reference gene primer amplification. Libraries were prepared by immunoSEQ multiplex PCR; TCRdb keeps only in-frame clonotypes and omits some of them. That table gives V, J and clone size, and the DNA gave D and trimming. The sample includes about 57,000 clones, 79% of them seen just once. CDR3 length: 14 residues. The germline CDR1 and CDR2 sequences are MDHEN and SYDVKM. Trimming took off 10 bases at V and 2 bases at J, with 15 bases between the two ends. The receptor was isolated from a man in his sixties with acute or convalescent COVID-19. Sequencing used peripheral blood. The chain recombines TRBV28 with TRBJ1-3, with a possible D match to TRBD1 (6 bases). The CDR3 is CATHREGTGNTIYF. The CDR3 nucleotides are TGTGCCACCCACAGGGAGGGCACTGGAAACACCATATATTTT.